What follows describes a single TCR beta chain. Its specificity is not known. Collection yielded 2 to 3 ml of blood per donor. Whole blood without T cell sorting served as the source of isolated total RNA. These data belong to a study of monozygotic twins with inflammatory bowel disease. Broader study findings: No one strong IBD-associated signal or clonotype was supported. Different T cell subtypes could not be distinguished.

The CDR3 extends over 17 amino acids. Germline V lookup: CDR1 SGHDT, CDR2 YYEEEE. TCRdb re-called the 5' RACE reads and gives one entry per CDR3 protein, without DNA. This repertoire comprises 300,000 to 350,000 distinct CDR3 sequences; its ten largest clones make up approximately 2%. V usage is TRBV5-6 and J usage is TRBJ1-1; lacking DNA, the TRBD1 call made by TCRdb goes unchecked. The specimen sequenced was blood. This receptor was taken from a human donor with ulcerative colitis or Crohn's disease, or a healthy co-twin of an affected twin (not recorded which). The CDR3 spells CASSLLPGTSAHTEAFF.